A single sample gave rise to the 30 T cell receptor beta chains below, sequenced in a study of shared clonotypes between healthy human individuals. Libraries were prepared by immunoSEQ multiplex PCR; TCRdb keeps only in-frame clonotypes and omits some of them. Of approximately 2.5 million clones in the sample, 90% to 95% were seen once. Sequencing used naive CD4+ T cells from PBMCs. Documented subset: CD45RA+ positively selected. Receptors were obtained from a man younger than 35 in good health. Some clones in this sample may be carry-over from other donors' samples.

This chain joins TRBV7-6 and TRBJ2-3; TRBD1 agrees at 12 bases. This CDR3 has 16 amino acids. Unmatched junction bases numbered 12, after V lost 3 bases and J lost 11 bases. Germline loops: CDR1 SGHVS, CDR2 FNYEAQ. The CDR3 spells CASSLWGDRGPGRQYF. For the CDR3, the DNA is TGTGCCAGCAGCTTGTGGGGGGACAGGGGGCCTGGGAGGCAGTATTTT.

Worth noting for this clone: Other DNA variants within this sample encode the same CDR3. The chain carries TRBV20-1 and TRBJ2-1; D gene uncertain. Germline-derived CDR1 and CDR2 are DFQATT and SNEGSKA (reference sequence). V lost 4 bases to trimming and J lost 9 bases, with 7 bases between them. The CDR3 is 10 residues long. CDR3 protein: CSATRGEQFF. The CDR3 nucleotides read TGCAGTGCTACACGAGGTGAGCAGTTCTTC.

In this sample, this clone turned up a few times. The chain carries TRBV18 and TRBJ2-2; 7 bases fit TRBD2. V shed 1 base, J shed 0 bases, and the junction held 2 bases outside the gene matches. CDR3 length equals 16 residues. Germline values: CDR1 KGHSH, CDR2 LQKENI. The CDR3 nucleotides are TGTGCCAGCTCACCACTCAGCGGGGCGAACACCGGGGAGCTGTTTTTT. Its protein is CASSPLSGANTGELFF.

The chain is built from TRBV5-1 and TRBJ2-7; no reliable D call. Germline V gene lookup returns CDR1 SGHRS and CDR2 YFSETQ. V was shortened by 0 bases and J by 0 bases, with 16 bases between the two germline ends. This CDR3 has 17 residues. In nucleotides, the CDR3 is TGCGCCAGCAGCTTGGGCGGCGGACCTCACACCTCCTACGAGCAGTACTTC. Translation gives CASSLGGGPHTSYEQYF. Drawing the rest from reference TRBV5-1 and TRBJ2-7, the complete variable domain is KAGVTQTPRYLIKTRGQQVTLSCSPISGHRSVSWYQQTPGQGLQFLFEYFSETQRNKGNFPGRFSGRQFSNSRSEMNVSTLELGDSALYLCASSLGGGPHTSYEQYFGPGTRLTVT.

As DNA, the CDR3 is TGTGCCAGCAGAGGTGCAGGGGACTCTGGAAACACCATATATTTT. It codes for CASRGAGDSGNTIYF. J is TRBJ1-3 and V is TRBV6-6; possible D gene TRBD1, 6 bases. Germline V CDR1 and CDR2: MNHNY, SVGAGI (reference sequence). V dropped 6 bases and J dropped 0 bases, with 12 bases sitting between them. This CDR3 contains 15 residues.

The chain is built from TRBV5-4 and TRBJ1-1, with D perhaps TRBD1 (6 bases). V lost 0 bases to trimming and J lost 6 bases, with 15 bases between them. This CDR3 is 15 amino acids long. Germline lookup yields CDR1 SGHNT and CDR2 YYREEE (reference sequence). The CDR3 bases are TGTGCCAGCAGCTTGGTCGCAGGGGAACAGGCTGAAGCTTTCTTT. It encodes CASSLVAGEQAEAFF.

The chain has TRBV19 and TRBJ2-5, with a possible D match to TRBD2 (6 bases). Germline assignment: CDR1 LNHDA and CDR2 SQIVND (reference sequence). This CDR3 comprises 11 residues. Trimming stripped 5 bases from V and 12 bases from J, with 13 bases between. The CDR3 coding sequence is TGTGCCAGTAGTGACCGACTAGAGGAGTACTTC. Protein sequence: CASSDRLEEYF.

This clone occurred a few times. CDR3 protein: CSPVKNTEAFF. The CDR3, as DNA: TGCAGTCCCGTCAAGAACACTGAAGCTTTCTTT. J is TRBJ1-1 and V is TRBV20-1; D is uncertain. V was pared by 8 bases and J by 1 base, with 8 bases between. This CDR3 has 11 amino acids. Germline V lookup: CDR1 DFQATT, CDR2 SNEGSKA (reference sequence).

CDR3 DNA: TGTGCCAGCACTGGACAGGGGGCAGCGGGAGAGACCCAGTACTTC. This codes for CASTGQGAAGETQYF. The chain joins TRBV6-1 to TRBJ2-5, with 11 positions matching TRBD1. The CDR3 consists of 15 residues. The germline CDR1 and CDR2 sequences are MNHNS and SASEGT. The trim removed 7 bases at V and 4 bases at J, leaving 8 bases unmatched.

The gene calls are TRBV18 and TRBJ1-1, with D perhaps TRBD1 (5 bases). This CDR3 region has 15 residues. Per germline, CDR1 KGHSH and CDR2 LQKENI. V was shortened by 2 bases and J by 3 bases, with 13 bases between the two germline ends. The CDR3 sequence: CASSPAAGVDTEAFF. The CDR3, as DNA: TGTGCCAGCTCACCAGCCGCGGGGGTTGACACTGAAGCTTTCTTT. The full variable domain, in which reference TRBV18 and TRBJ1-1 provide the parts outside the CDR3, is NAGVMQNPRHLVRRRGQEARLRCSPMKGHSHVYWYRQLPEEGLKFMVYLQKENIIDESGMPKERFSAEFPKEGPSILRIQQVVRGDSAAYFCASSPAAGVDTEAFFGQGTRLTVV.

This chain links TRBV28 with TRBJ1-3; D gene ambiguous. Per the germline V gene, CDR1 is MDHEN and CDR2 is SYDVKM. V lost 3 bases and J 4 bases, leaving 16 bases between the germline ends. The CDR3 runs to 16 residues. CDR3 in DNA: TGTGCCAGCAGTTTGCGCTTGTTCTTAGGGGGAAACACCATATATTTT. Amino acids: CASSLRLFLGGNTIYF.

The J gene is TRBJ2-7, the V gene TRBV27; D gene uncertain. Germline CDR1 reads MNHEY; CDR2 reads SMNVEV (reference sequence). The CDR3 length is 13 residues. Trimming cost V 5 bases and J 1 base, with 9 bases left between them. The CDR3 nucleotides are TGTGCCAGCAGTGCTGGTAGTTCCTACGAGCAGTACTTC. It translates to CASSAGSSYEQYF.

V is TRBV19 and J is TRBJ2-7, with 9 bases that match TRBD1. The CDR3 sequence is 14 residues long. V lost 4 bases to trimming and J lost 4 bases; unmatched junction nucleotides: 5. Germline V CDR1 and CDR2: LNHDA, SQIVND (reference sequence). The CDR3 sequence is CASSRRQGEYEQYF. CDR3 coding DNA: TGTGCCAGTAGTAGACGACAGGGGGAGTACGAGCAGTACTTC.

The V call is TRBV28, the J call TRBJ1-1; D is possibly TRBD1 (5 bases). CDR1 is MDHEN, CDR2 SYDVKM, per germline. The CDR3 length is 14 residues. V lost 11 bases, J lost 1 base, and 17 bases lay in between. The CDR3 DNA reads as TGTGCCGTAGGGGAGGGGTCAACGAACACTGAAGCTTTCTTT. Translating it yields CAVGEGSTNTEAFF.

This clone is a singleton in its sample. The chain links TRBV29-1 to TRBJ2-5; 8 bases match TRBD1. The junction had 23 bases not matched to a gene; V was cut back by 6 bases and J by 5 bases. Germline V gene data show CDR1 as SQVTM and CDR2 as ANQGSEA. The CDR3 has 18 amino acids. The CDR3: CSVLRGRPGQGRRETQYF. The CDR3 DNA reads as TGCAGCGTCCTAAGAGGTCGTCCTGGACAGGGAAGAAGGGAGACCCAGTACTTC.

This clone was recorded once. CDR3 bases: TGTGCCAGCAGCTTATCACAGCCCGGATGGACAGATACGCAGTATTTT. Translation gives CASSLSQPGWTDTQYF. The chain is built from TRBV7-9 and TRBJ2-3, with no clear D. The CDR3 runs 16 residues. Between the trimmed V and J ends, which lost 2 bases and 3 bases, there was a span of 15 bases. The germline CDR1 and CDR2 sequences are SEHNR and FQNEAQ (reference sequence).

This rearrangement joins TRBV30 to TRBJ1-2, with TRBD1 identical over 9 bases. J gave up 8 bases and V 3 bases, and 4 bases lay outside the gene matches. Germline V gene sequence: CDR1 GTSNPN, CDR2 SVGIG (reference sequence). This CDR3 contains 12 residues. The CDR3 bases are TGTGCCTGGAGCGGGGACAGGGAAGGCTACACCTTC. Translation: CAWSGDREGYTF.

This chain uses TRBV7-2 with TRBJ1-1; D is ambiguous. CDR1 is SGHTA, CDR2 FQGNSA, per germline. V was clipped by 5 bases and J by 0 bases, with 16 bases between them. CDR3 length: 16 amino acids. CDR3 loop: CASSPDRRLMNTEAFF. The CDR3 bases are TGTGCCAGCAGCCCAGACCGACGCCTAATGAACACTGAAGCTTTCTTT.

This sequence joins TRBV28 and TRBJ2-5, with TRBD1 identical over 9 bases. CDR3 length: 14 residues. The J segment lost 5 bases and the V segment lost 6 bases, leaving 7 bases of the junction unmatched. The germline V gene has CDR1 MDHEN and CDR2 SYDVKM. CDR3 loop: CASSAQGAWETQYF. CDR3 DNA sequence: TGTGCCAGCAGCGCACAGGGGGCGTGGGAGACCCAGTACTTC.

DNA of the CDR3: TGTGCCAGCAGCTTACGGGGGACAGCCTACACCGGGGAGCTGTTTTTT. It yields the protein CASSLRGTAYTGELFF. The chain carries TRBV7-3 and TRBJ2-2; perhaps TRBD1 as D (7 bases). The CDR3 has 16 amino acids. From germline, CDR1 is SGHTA and CDR2 FQGTGA. Deletions cut 2 bases from V and 3 bases from J, with 13 bases between.

The chain is built from TRBV4-1 and TRBJ2-3, with TRBD2 identical over 12 bases. The CDR3 contains 18 residues. V gave up 1 base and J gave up 4 bases; unmatched junction bases: 9. Germline V gives CDR1 MGHRA, CDR2 YSYEKL. The CDR3 loop reads CASSQASGLAGFADTQYF. The CDR3 bases are TGCGCCAGCAGCCAAGCCTCCGGACTAGCGGGATTCGCAGATACGCAGTATTTT.

This rearrangement joins TRBV9 to TRBJ2-1; no clear D gene. In germline, CDR1 is SGDLS, CDR2 YYNGEE. This CDR3 spans 12 amino acids. Trimming pared 3 bases from V and 9 bases from J, leaving 10 bases between. CDR3 in DNA: TGTGCCAGCAGCGCCCTCATAGGTGAGCAGTTCTTC. Protein: CASSALIGEQFF.

The chain joins TRBV7-8 to TRBJ1-5, with unresolved D. The germline CDR1 and CDR2 sequences are SGHVS and FQNEAQ. V lost 2 bases and J lost 1, with 6 bases in between. The CDR3 loop spans 14 amino acids. The CDR3 DNA follows: TGTGCCAGCAGCTTATTCCGGAGCAATCAGCCCCAGCATTTT. This translates into CASSLFRSNQPQHF.

This chain links TRBV10-3 with TRBJ2-5, with TRBD2 matching over 10 bases. The J call may be in error: the DNA end matches TRBJ2-7 better. CDR1 and CDR2 (germline): ENHRY, SYGVKD. The CDR3 is 16 residues long. The DNA for the CDR3 is TGTGCCATCAGTGAGTCGATCGTAGCGGGAGGCTACGAGCAGTACTTC. This codes for CAISESIVAGGYEQYF.

The chain carries TRBV6-1 and TRBJ2-7, with 7 bases that match TRBD2. The length of the CDR3 is 15 residues. Losses at the gene ends were 5 bases for V and 3 bases for J; bases not matched to a gene: 10. CDR1 MNHNS and CDR2 SASEGT come from the germline V gene. In nucleotides, the CDR3 is TGTGCCAGCAGTCACTACCCTAGCGGAGACTACGAGCAGTACTTC. This translates into CASSHYPSGDYEQYF.

The V and J genes are TRBV5-3 and TRBJ1-1; maybe TRBD1 (5 bases). TRBV5-3 has ORF status, its function being uncertain. The CDR3 length is 16 residues. DNA of the CDR3: TGTGATGCCACAGGTTGGGGTTGTTTGATGAACACTGAAGCTTTCTTT. This codes for CDATGWGCLMNTEAFF.

The rearrangement uses TRBV6-5 and TRBJ1-2; D call uncertain. This CDR3 spans 14 amino acids. With 2 bases removed from V and 5 bases from J, the gap between germline ends came to 12 bases. CDR1 and CDR2 (germline): MNHEY, SVGAGI. The CDR3 loop reads CASSYLPWGYGYTF. In DNA form, the CDR3 reads TGTGCCAGCAGTTACCTCCCCTGGGGTTATGGCTACACCTTC.

The chain has TRBV5-4 and TRBJ2-2; no clear D gene. The CDR3 consists of 19 residues. Germline CDR1 reads SGHNT; CDR2 reads YYREEE (reference sequence). V lost 8 bases and J 6 bases, leaving 32 bases between the germline ends. The DNA of the CDR3 is TGTGCCAGTAGTTTAACCGGGCTTGGAAGTGTACGTGAGTCCGGGGAGCTGTTTTTT. This codes for CASSLTGLGSVRESGELFF. The complete variable domain, with remaining parts taken from reference TRBV5-4 and TRBJ2-2, reads ETGVTQSPTHLIKTRGQQVTLRCSSQSGHNTVSWYQQALGQGPQFIFQYYREEENGRGNFPPRFSGLQFPNYSSELNVNALELDDSALYLCASSLTGLGSVRESGELFFGEGSRLTVL.

The chain links TRBV19 to TRBJ2-2, with D possibly TRBD2 on 7 matching bases. Per germline, CDR1 LNHDA and CDR2 SQIVND (reference sequence). The CDR3 runs 14 residues. The V gene lost 11 bases and the J gene lost 3 bases, with 16 bases spanning the gap. CDR3 nucleotides: TGTGCCTCCAGGCCGGGGGGCCACACCGGGGAGCTGTTTTTT. Its protein product is CASRPGGHTGELFF. The variable domain in full, with the rest retrieved from reference TRBV19 and TRBJ2-2, is DGGITQSPKYLFRKEGQNVTLSCEQNLNHDAMYWYRQDPGQGLRLIYYSQIVNDFQKGDIAEGYSVSREKKESFPLTVTSAQKNPTAFYLCASRPGGHTGELFFGEGSRLTVL.

This chain joins TRBV6-1 and TRBJ2-1; D remains ambiguous. The ends were cut back, 2 bases at V and 9 bases at J, with 8 bases in the middle. Germline CDR1 reads MNHNS; CDR2 reads SASEGT. CDR3 length: 12 amino acids. The CDR3: CASSESVTEQFF. CDR3 sequence (DNA): TGTGCCAGCAGTGAATCGGTCACTGAGCAGTTCTTC.